The next 12 T cell receptor beta chains were all read from a single sample in a study of monozygotic twins with inflammatory bowel disease. TCRdb reprocessed the 5' RACE reads, with one entry per CDR3 protein and no DNA. The sample's table shows roughly 150,000 distinct CDR3 sequences. Specimen: blood. The receptor source for this set is a human donor with ulcerative colitis or Crohn's disease, or a healthy co-twin of an affected twin (not recorded which).

The chain uses TRBV7-2 and TRBJ1-2; TCRdb gives TRBD1 as the D gene, but with no DNA this cannot be confirmed. This CDR3 has 14 amino acids. The V gene's germline CDR1 is SGHTA and CDR2 FQGNSA. The chain's CDR3 is CASSLRTGNYGYTF.

The rearrangement uses TRBV5-1 and TRBJ2-3; the TRBD2 assignment by TCRdb is unverifiable without DNA. CDR3 length equals 16 residues. Germline CDR1 reads SGHRS; CDR2 reads YFSETQ. CDR3 sequence: CASSFGLAGVTDTQYF. Full variable domain (rest looked up from reference TRBV5-1 and TRBJ2-3): KAGVTQTPRYLIKTRGQQVTLSCSPISGHRSVSWYQQTPGQGLQFLFEYFSETQRNKGNFPGRFSGRQFSNSRSEMNVSTLELGDSALYLCASSFGLAGVTDTQYFGPGTRLTVL.

The rearrangement joins TRBV23-1 to TRBJ2-7; TCRdb picks TRBD1, but there is no DNA to check that call. TRBV23-1 is flagged as an ORF with uncertain function. There are 15 residues in the CDR3. This CDR3 reads CASSQSGAGSYEQYF.

This chain connects TRBV6-2 or TRBV6-3 to TRBJ1-1; TCRdb outputs TRBD1, but without DNA this stays unchecked. This CDR3 is 13 amino acids long. Germline values: CDR1 MNHEY, CDR2 SVGEGT. CDR3 amino acids: CGSRRTGGTEAFF.

The rearrangement joins TRBV28 to TRBJ1-2. The germline V gene has CDR1 MDHEN and CDR2 SYDVKM. The CDR3 spans 13 residues. The chain's CDR3 is CASTSRATGGYTF.

This sequence joins TRBV12-3 or TRBV12-4 and TRBJ2-2; as DNA is missing, the TRBD1 call by TCRdb cannot be tested. The length of the CDR3 is 15 residues. The CDR3 sequence is CASSPRTGHTGELFF.

The rearrangement uses TRBV15 and TRBJ2-1; absent DNA, TCRdb's TRBD1 call cannot be checked. In germline, CDR1 is LNHNV, CDR2 YYDKDF (reference sequence). The CDR3 consists of 16 residues. This chain's CDR3 is CATSPRAGDSYNEQFF.

J is TRBJ2-3 and V is TRBV5-6. CDR1 is SGHDT and CDR2 is YYEEEE in the germline V gene. CDR3 length: 15 amino acids. The CDR3 sequence is CASSLGGTFTDTQYF.

The rearrangement uses TRBV11-1 and TRBJ2-5; absent DNA, TCRdb's TRBD1 call cannot be checked. This CDR3 comprises 14 residues. Per germline, CDR1 SGHAT and CDR2 FQDESV (reference sequence). The CDR3 here is CASSFGTGKETQYF.

The CDR3 sequence is CASSLNTRTSGSLSGLDTQYF. V gene TRBV18 combines with J gene TRBJ2-3; TCRdb's D gene call, TRBD2, goes unchecked for lack of DNA. The germline V gene encodes CDR1 KGHSH and CDR2 LQKENI. There are 21 residues in the CDR3.

The chain uses TRBV15 and TRBJ1-3. This CDR3 spans 14 amino acids. Germline CDR1 LNHNV, CDR2 YYDKDF (reference sequence). The chain's CDR3 is CATKQYSAGNTIYF.

V and J are TRBV5-1 and TRBJ2-5; the D call from TCRdb, TRBD1, cannot be confirmed without DNA. Germline V gene sequence: CDR1 SGHRS, CDR2 YFSETQ. The CDR3 spans 13 residues. The CDR3 protein is CASSLEDQGTQYF.